This TCR beta chain was profiled in a study of control samples from healthy donors and cancer patients. Between the trimmed V and J ends, which lost 2 bases and 4 bases, there was a span of 12 bases. The CDR3 has 16 amino acids. Germline V gene data show CDR1 as MNHNY and CDR2 as SVGAGI (reference sequence). This clone has more than one count but fewer than ten. Profiling relied on immunoSEQ multiplex PCR, and the TCRdb table lists in-frame clones only, not all of them. In the table there are under 65,000 clones, around 90% of which are singletons. Sequencing used PBMCs. The chain combines TRBV6-6 with TRBJ2-6; D unclear. The receptor was isolated from a man aged 30-40 years with colorectal cancer. CDR3 region: CASSYPSHTGANVLTF. In DNA form, the CDR3 reads TGTGCCAGCAGTTACCCTTCTCATACAGGGGCCAACGTCCTGACTTTC.